A single sample gave rise to the 13 T cell receptor beta chains below, sequenced in a study of blood T cell repertoires in COVID-19. Data came from immunoSEQ multiplex PCR; TCRdb stores just in-frame clones and leaves some out. The table records under 300,000 clones, about 81% of them present only once. What was sequenced was peripheral blood. The receptors stem from a human donor with COVID-19, enrolled during active disease. The donor label of this sample is uncertain.

V and J are TRBV6-5 and TRBJ1-1, with D perhaps TRBD1 (5 bases). There are 14 residues in the CDR3. Trimming took 6 bases from V and 1 from J, leaving 12 bases between them. Germline CDR1 is MNHEY and CDR2 is SVGAGI. DNA for the CDR3: TGTGCCAGCAGAAAAATGGGGGGGAACACTGAAGCTTTCTTT. It encodes CASRKMGGNTEAFF.

This chain connects TRBV16 to TRBJ2-1; 13 nucleotides agree with TRBD2. Trimming at V came to 1 base and at J to 0 bases, leaving 6 bases not matched to a gene. CDR1 and CDR2 from the germline V gene are KGHSY and FQNENV. The CDR3 contains 19 residues. The CDR3 spells CASSQFRGLAGSSYNEQFF. CDR3 nucleotide sequence: TGTGCCAGCAGCCAATTCAGGGGACTAGCGGGAAGCTCCTACAATGAGCAGTTCTTC.

The rearrangement links TRBV29-1 to TRBJ2-1, with a tentative D call TRBD1 (6 bases). Germline CDR1 and CDR2: SQVTM and ANQGSEA. This CDR3 comprises 13 residues. Between the trimmed V and J ends, which lost 4 bases and 1 base, there was a span of 8 bases. The CDR3 region is CSVVQGSYNEQFF. The CDR3 region has the DNA TGCAGCGTTGTACAGGGTTCCTACAATGAGCAGTTCTTC.

This chain uses TRBV6-2 or TRBV6-3 with TRBJ2-7; TRBD2 might be the D (5 bases). V lost 4 bases and J lost 2, with 12 bases in between. The CDR3 covers 14 residues. CDR1 MNHEY and CDR2 SVGEGT come from the germline V gene. CDR3 amino acids: CASSSPREPYEQYF. The CDR3 DNA sequence: TGTGCCAGCAGTTCCCCCCGGGAACCCTACGAGCAGTACTTC.

Regarding this clone: This could be a read error, since a much larger clone is one nucleotide away. This rearrangement joins TRBV9 to TRBJ2-2; 13 bases are shared with TRBD2. V gave up 0 bases and J gave up 4 bases; unmatched junction bases: 0. Germline V gene lookup returns CDR1 SGDLS and CDR2 YYNGEE. CDR3 length: 16 amino acids. The CDR3, as DNA: TGTGCCAGCAGCGTAGGACTAGCGGGAGGCACCGGGGAGCTGTTTTTT. As protein: CASSVGLAGGTGELFF.

The rearrangement joins TRBV5-6 to TRBJ2-4; 8 bases agree with TRBD2. V lost 5 bases, J lost 3 bases, and 7 bases stayed unmatched. Germline-derived CDR1 and CDR2 are SGHDT and YYEEEE. The CDR3 is 15 residues long. The CDR3 nucleotides read TGTGCCAGCAGACCGAGCGGGAGAGACAAAAACATTCAGTACTTC. The encoded protein is CASRPSGRDKNIQYF.

In this sample, this clone turned up once. This chain joins TRBV19 and TRBJ1-1, with unresolved D. Germline CDR1 is LNHDA and CDR2 is SQIVND (reference sequence). Between the trimmed V and J ends, which lost 5 bases and 0 bases, there was a span of 7 bases. The length of the CDR3 is 13 residues. CDR3 residues: CASSPDMNTEAFF. The CDR3 DNA is TGTGCCAGTAGTCCAGACATGAACACTGAAGCTTTCTTT.

The V call is TRBV4-1, the J call TRBJ2-3, with a weak D call TRBD2 (6 bases). The CDR3 contains 18 residues. The germline V gene encodes CDR1 MGHRA and CDR2 YSYEKL. Trimming removed 1 base at V and 2 bases at J, with 19 bases between. The CDR3 region is CASSQVSVASADTDTQYF. DNA for the CDR3: TGCGCCAGCAGCCAAGTATCCGTGGCTAGCGCGGACACAGATACGCAGTATTTT.

This clone was seen just once. The chain uses TRBV19 and TRBJ1-5; D is perhaps TRBD1 (5 bases). Trimming pared 7 bases from V and 5 bases from J, leaving 12 bases between. Germline V gene lookup returns CDR1 LNHDA and CDR2 SQIVND (reference sequence). This CDR3 comprises 13 residues. CDR3 DNA: TGTGCCAGTAACGCCATAGGGGATCAGCCCCAGCATTTT. It specifies CASNAIGDQPQHF.

The chain employs TRBV5-5 and TRBJ2-7; 8 bases agree with TRBD1. The CDR3 sequence is 15 residues long. The V segment lost 0 bases and the J segment 6 bases; nucleotides outside the gene matches: 8. The germline gives CDR1 SGHKS, CDR2 YYEKEE (reference sequence). CDR3 nucleotide sequence: TGTGCCAGCAGCTTGGCGGCAGGGGGCGCGGGCGAGCAGTACTTC. It yields the protein CASSLAAGGAGEQYF.

This sequence joins TRBV28 and TRBJ1-1; possible D gene TRBD1, 6 bases. The CDR3 runs 14 residues. Deletions cut 7 bases from V and 10 bases from J, with 22 bases between. Per the germline V gene, CDR1 is MDHEN and CDR2 is SYDVKM. CDR3 loop: CASTRPGQLDTAFF. DNA for the CDR3: TGTGCCAGCACCCGCCCAGGACAGTTAGATACAGCTTTCTTT. Variable domain in full (rest from reference TRBV28 and TRBJ1-1): DVKVTQSSRYLVKRTGEKVFLECVQDMDHENMFWYRQDPGLGLRLIYFSYDVKMKEKGDIPEGYSVSREKKERFSLILESASTNQTSMYLCASTRPGQLDTAFFGQGTRLTVV.

The chain uses TRBV18 and TRBJ2-1; 7 nucleotides align to TRBD2. In germline, CDR1 is KGHSH, CDR2 LQKENI. Trimming removed 5 bases from V and 7 bases from J; junction bases left unmatched: 5. CDR3 length: 13 amino acids. The CDR3 nucleotides read TGTGCCAGCTCAAGCGGGATTAAGAATGAGCAGTTCTTC. It codes for CASSSGIKNEQFF.

The chain employs TRBV29-1 and TRBJ1-1; D might be TRBD1 (6 bases). Looked up from germline, CDR1 is SQVTM and CDR2 is ANQGSEA. This CDR3 has 13 residues. Trimming stripped 6 bases from V and 3 bases from J, with 14 bases between. CDR3 loop: CSVARGGYTEAFF. Written as DNA, the CDR3 is TGCAGCGTCGCCAGGGGAGGGTACACTGAAGCTTTCTTT.